Below are 15 T cell receptor beta chains sequenced from a single sample in a study of blood T cells in healthy people across ages. Through a sample-barcoded 5' primer and a J-beta primer mix, a second PCR was run for 7 to 11 cycles. From the 5' RACE reads, TCRdb called clonotypes with MiXCR, one entry per CDR3 protein. Of roughly 700,000 distinct CDR3 sequences listed, around 32% are singletons. Sequenced material: blood. The receptors shown here come from a woman older than 75 in good health.

This clonotype was seen only a few times. A much larger clone lies one base from this, so it may be a read error. The chain recombines TRBV5-1 with TRBJ2-7, with 12 bases identical to TRBD2. The junction had 8 bases not matched to a gene; V was cut back by 3 bases and J by 7 bases. Germline lookup yields CDR1 SGHRS and CDR2 YFSETQ. The CDR3 length is 15 residues. CDR3 protein: CASSSGLAGSNEQYF. As DNA, the CDR3 is TGCGCCAGCAGCTCCGGACTAGCGGGGTCCAATGAGCAGTACTTC.

This clonotype has more than one count but fewer than ten. This may come from a read error, since a much larger clone is one base off. V and J are TRBV10-3 and TRBJ2-5; weak D call: TRBD2 (6 bases). CDR3 length equals 16 residues. Trimming left V 0 bases short and J 11 bases short, with 22 bases between. Germline loops: CDR1 ENHRY, CDR2 SYGVKD. Here the CDR3 reads CAISESLGTGGSEQYF. The DNA for the CDR3 is TGTGCCATCAGTGAGTCGCTCGGGACTGGAGGGAGTGAGCAGTACTTC.

The CDR3 sequence: CASSPLGSGRGFGTDTQYF. CDR3 DNA sequence: TGTGCCAGCAGTCCCTTGGGATCGGGGCGCGGTTTCGGGACAGATACGCAGTATTTT. The chain is built from TRBV6-1 and TRBJ2-3, with D perhaps TRBD1 or TRBD2 (5 bases each). The CDR3 covers 19 residues. Germline V gives CDR1 MNHNS, CDR2 SASEGT. The V end was cut by 5 bases, the J end by 3 bases, with 27 bases between.

This clonotype has ten or more counts. The chain has TRBV10-2 and TRBJ2-1; 9 bases line up with TRBD2. The junction had 0 bases not matched to a gene; V was cut back by 2 bases and J by 4 bases. In germline, CDR1 is WSHSY, CDR2 SAAADI. The CDR3 contains 14 residues. CDR3 coding DNA: TGCGCCAGCAGTGAGAGCGGGGGGTACAATGAGCAGTTCTTC. Protein: CASSESGGYNEQFF.

DNA of the CDR3: TGTGCCAGCAGCCGCGACCCCACGGGGATGTACTCACCCCTCCACTTT. As protein: CASSRDPTGMYSPLHF. V and J are TRBV3-1 and TRBJ1-6, with D uncertain. The CDR3 covers 16 residues. Between the trimmed V and J ends, which lost 4 bases and 10 bases, there was a span of 20 bases. Looked up from germline, CDR1 is LGHDT and CDR2 is YNNKEL (reference sequence). The full variable domain, rest sourced from reference TRBV3-1 and TRBJ1-6, is DTAVSQTPKYLVTQMGNDKSIKCEQNLGHDTMYWYKQDSKKFLKIMFSYNNKELIINETVPNRFSPKSPDKAHLNLHINSLELGDSAVYFCASSRDPTGMYSPLHFGNGTRLTVT.

The V and J genes are TRBV6-4 and TRBJ2-1; 11 bases align to TRBD1. Germline V gives CDR1 MRHNA, CDR2 SNTAGT. CDR3 length: 14 residues. The ends lost 2 bases at V and 6 bases at J; junction bases unmatched: 0. The CDR3 bases are TGTGCCAGCAGTGACGGGACAGGGGGCAATGAGCAGTTCTTC. It yields the protein CASSDGTGGNEQFF.

This chain uses TRBV24-1 with TRBJ2-1; 13 bases are shared with TRBD2. Germline V gene lookup returns CDR1 KGHDR and CDR2 SFDVKD. This CDR3 is built from 17 residues. With V trimmed by 4 bases and J by 4 bases, 6 bases remained unmatched. The CDR3 sequence is CATSEPGLAGSYNEQFF. The CDR3 nucleotides are TGTGCCACCAGTGAACCGGGACTAGCGGGATCGTACAATGAGCAGTTCTTC.

This clonotype was found many times. The chain couples TRBV7-9 to TRBJ2-1; 7 bases agree with TRBD2. CDR3 length equals 18 residues. V shed 1 base and J 2 bases; nucleotides not matched to a gene: 11. CDR1 is SEHNR, CDR2 FQNEAQ, per germline (reference sequence). The CDR3 spells CASSLGAAGYRTYNEQFF. Written as DNA, the CDR3 is TGTGCCAGCAGCTTAGGGGCAGCGGGGTATCGTACCTACAATGAGCAGTTCTTC.

With respect to this clonotype: One end of the junction varies from germline; a read error may be responsible. The CDR3, as DNA: TGCAGTACCCAGAGGAGACAGCCAAATCAGTCCCAGCATTTT. Its protein is CSTQRRQPNQSQHF. The chain carries TRBV20-1 and TRBJ1-5, with a weak D call TRBD1 (5 bases). The CDR3 runs to 14 residues. CDR1 DFQATT and CDR2 SNEGSKA come from the germline V gene (reference sequence).

The rearrangement links TRBV6-6 to TRBJ2-1; 7 bases fit TRBD1. Germline V gene lookup returns CDR1 MNHNY and CDR2 SVGAGI (reference sequence). The trim removed 6 bases at V and 6 bases at J, leaving 5 bases unmatched. The CDR3 has 13 amino acids. CDR3 sequence: CASRRGPINEQFF. The CDR3 DNA reads TGTGCCAGCAGGAGGGGGCCCATCAATGAGCAGTTCTTC.

The chain employs TRBV10-3 and TRBJ1-1; TRBD1 is a possible D gene (6 bases). V was pared by 5 bases and J by 11 bases, with 21 bases between. This CDR3 has 14 residues. Looked up from germline, CDR1 is ENHRY and CDR2 is SYGVKD. CDR3 residues: CAISPGTTNAEAFF. DNA of the CDR3: TGTGCCATCAGTCCGGGGACAACCAACGCAGAGGCTTTCTTT.

This clonotype came up many times. The chain links TRBV10-2 to TRBJ2-1, with 10 bases aligning to TRBD2. The germline V gene encodes CDR1 WSHSY and CDR2 SAAADI. The CDR3 spans 15 residues. J lost 5 bases, V lost 7 bases, and 8 bases had no gene match. CDR3 nucleotide sequence: TGCGCCAGCACGATAGCGGGGGGCCGTAACAATGAGCAGTTCTTC. Translation gives CASTIAGGRNNEQFF.

Many counts were recorded for this clonotype. The V call is TRBV29-1, the J call TRBJ1-1, with D tentatively TRBD1 (5 bases). Germline CDR1 and CDR2: SQVTM and ANQGSEA. This CDR3 is built from 12 residues. Trimming cost V 5 bases and J 4 bases, with 11 bases left between them. CDR3 DNA sequence: TGCAGCGTTCAGGGAGGGAGCACTGAAGCTTTCTTT. Its protein product is CSVQGGSTEAFF.

The sample holds a few counts of this clonotype. The chain uses TRBV7-6 and TRBJ1-4, with D possibly matching TRBD1 (6 bases). The germline V and J ends were trimmed by 5 bases and 1 base, with 14 bases remaining between them. In germline, CDR1 is SGHVS, CDR2 FNYEAQ. This CDR3 comprises 16 residues. The chain's CDR3 is CASSLNTGLTNEKLFF. CDR3 sequence (DNA): TGTGCCAGCAGCCTAAACACAGGGTTAACTAATGAAAAACTGTTTTTT. The variable domain in full, completed from reference TRBV7-6 and TRBJ1-4, reads GAGVSQSPRYKVTKRGQDVALRCDPISGHVSLYWYRQALGQGPEFLTYFNYEAQQDKSGLPNDRFSAERPEGSISTLTIQRTEQRDSAMYRCASSLNTGLTNEKLFFGSGTQLSVL.

This clonotype has only a few counts. This may come from a read error, since a much larger clone is one base off. The rearrangement uses TRBV10-3 and TRBJ2-6, with a weak D call TRBD2 (6 bases). CDR3 length: 16 amino acids. Germline V gene data show CDR1 as ENHRY and CDR2 as SYGVKD. In DNA form, the CDR3 reads TGTGCCATCAGTGAGTCGGGGGGTAACGGGGCCAACGTCCGGACTTTC. Protein sequence: CAISESGGNGANVRTF.